A single sample gave rise to the 2 T cell receptor beta chains below, sequenced in a study of shared clonotypes between healthy human individuals. Assay: immunoSEQ multiplex PCR; the TCRdb copy retains only in-frame clones and omits some. The profile shows more than 400,000 clones, 95% to 97% of them singletons. Sequencing used naive CD4+ T cells sorted from blood. Subset given: CD45RA+ positively selected. These receptors originate from a woman younger than 45 in good health.

J is TRBJ2-7 and V is TRBV30; tentative D call: TRBD2 (5 bases). The CDR3 runs 13 residues. V was shortened by 3 bases and J by 4 bases, with 13 bases between the two germline ends. CDR1 is GTSNPN, CDR2 SVGIG, per germline (reference sequence). The CDR3 region has the DNA TGTGCCTGGAGAGGGAGTAGTGAGTACGAGCAGTACTTC. Amino acid sequence: CAWRGSSEYEQYF.

The chain is built from TRBV10-2 and TRBJ1-5; D ambiguous. The CDR3 has 14 amino acids. Germline values: CDR1 WSHSY, CDR2 SAAADI. V dropped 0 bases and J dropped 7 bases, with 10 bases sitting between them. The CDR3 DNA reads as TGCGCCAGCAGTGAGTCGGGTAAAAGGCAGCCCCAGCATTTT. This translates into CASSESGKRQPQHF.